The clone carrying this T cell receptor beta chain occurred a few times. Its antigen is as yet unknown. The sample is drawn from a study of vaccination and CD4 T cells after COVID-19. Documented treatment: roughly 11-day PBMC culture with coronavirus spike peptide pools or control peptides (ViraFEST assay). V lost 7 bases and J lost 6, with 18 bases in between. This CDR3 has 14 amino acids. CDR1 is MNHEY, CDR2 SMNVEV, per germline (reference sequence). The assay that was used to sequence DNA from cultured CD4+ T cells was the Oncomine TCR Beta short-read assay. TCRdb used MiXCR to reprocess the PCR reads, holding one entry per CDR3 protein. The sample records 15,000 to 20,000 distinct CDR3 sequences, 48% being singletons.

The specimen comprised CD4+ T cells from blood, cultured in vitro, sampled before SARS-CoV-2 vaccination. This chain uses TRBV27 with TRBJ1-1; maybe TRBD1 (6 bases). The sequence came from a human donor who had recovered from COVID-19. CDR3: CASTGGRGFSEAFF. Written as DNA, the CDR3 is TGTGCCAGCACCGGAGGCAGGGGTTTCTCTGAAGCTTTCTTT.